This T cell receptor (beta chain) was retrieved from a study of CXCR3-negative and CXCR3-positive naive CD8 T cells. Study-wide results and caveats: Whereas memory cells differed, naive CXCR3-negative and CXCR3-positive cells shared similar TRBV-TRBJ usage. Memory CD8+ cells had much lower diversity, and both naive subsets had comparably high diversity.

With regard to this clonotype: The antigen is not known.

With UMI labels, 5' RACE was used to prepare the TRB cDNA libraries. Following a re-call of the 5' RACE reads, TCRdb has one entry per CDR3 protein and lacks DNA. The sample's table shows 46,000 or so distinct CDR3 sequences. Looked up from germline, CDR1 is MGHDK and CDR2 is SYGVNS. The CDR3 spans 14 residues. The receptor was isolated from a human donor in good health. Some clones in this sample may be carry-over from other donors' samples. The specimen was naive CXCR3- CD8+ T cells from blood. The subset is: CD45RO-CCR7+CD27+CD95- naive CD8+ T cells lacking CXCR3 (TNR3-). The chain couples TRBV25-1 to TRBJ1-2. CDR3 in amino acids: CASSRPRRGYGYTF.